This T cell receptor (beta chain) came from a study of T cell changes during pregnancy in multiple sclerosis. This table comes from immunoSEQ multiplex PCR, and its TCRdb copy is limited to in-frame clones, with some not included. The sample yields tens of thousands of clones, approximately 90% seen once. Germline V gene data show CDR1 as SGHAT and CDR2 as FQNNGV. The CDR3 runs 13 residues. V lost 5 bases and J lost 2; bases outside the gene matches: 2. The sample in question was CD4+ T cells from peripheral blood mononuclear cells, obtained in the second trimester of pregnancy. V gene TRBV11-2 combines with J gene TRBJ1-2; 7 bases line up with TRBD1. The clonotype originates from a female donor with multiple sclerosis, enrolled in a pregnancy study. The CDR3 DNA reads as TGTGCCAGCAGCCTCAGGGGGAACTATGGCTACACCTTC. Translated: CASSLRGNYGYTF.